The TCR beta chain under discussion was sequenced for a study of neurological immune-mediated disorders. Many counts were recorded for this clonotype. TCRdb re-called the 5' RACE reads with MiXCR, one entry per CDR3 protein. The repertoire has more than 35,000 distinct CDR3 sequences, approximately 3% of them found once; the top ten carry over 12%. The specimen was PBMCs. The source of this sequence is a woman aged 45 to 65 with multiple sclerosis.

DNA for the CDR3: TGTGCCAGCAGCCCACTAGCGGGAGGGCTACAAGAGACCCAGTACTTC. Translation: CASSPLAGGLQETQYF. J is TRBJ2-5 and V is TRBV27; 13 nucleotides agree with TRBD2. Per germline, CDR1 MNHEY and CDR2 SMNVEV (reference sequence). The CDR3 runs to 16 residues. With V trimmed by 6 bases and J by 2 bases, 6 bases remained unmatched.